This T cell receptor beta chain was captured by sequencing in a study of blood T cell repertoires in COVID-19. The CDR3 totals 16 residues. Germline V gives CDR1 SNHLY, CDR2 FYNNEI. With V trimmed by 6 bases and J by 7 bases, 10 bases remained unmatched. Sequenced by immunoSEQ multiplex PCR; TCRdb stores in-frame clones only, minus some. The sample yields roughly 250,000 clones, 75% to 90% seen once. Researchers sorted participants into cohorts using their self-reported clinical history. The sequenced material came from PBMCs or T cells enriched from blood (not recorded which). This TCR was sampled from a woman aged 40 to 50 with acute COVID-19. This sequence joins TRBV2 and TRBJ2-1; TRBD2 matches 12 bases. The DNA of the CDR3 is TGTGCCAGCAGGAGTCTAGCGGGAGGGCCAATAAATGAGCAGTTCTTC. It codes for CASRSLAGGPINEQFF.